This T cell receptor beta chain emerged from a study of T cell responses to AZD1222 COVID-19 vaccine. TCRdb's table, derived via immunoSEQ multiplex PCR, lists solely in-frame clones and lacks some. The sample lists about 110,000 clones; roughly 90% were seen once. From germline, CDR1 is GTSNPN and CDR2 SVGIG (reference sequence). This CDR3 is built from 13 residues. J was trimmed by 7 bases and V by 2 bases; bases with no gene match: 8. The sequence derives from an adult in good health. Material: peripheral blood, obtained on day 0 of MenACWY control vaccination. J is TRBJ2-7 and V is TRBV30; 7 bases fit TRBD2. The CDR3 nucleotides are TGTGCCTGGAGTCGGGGGAGGGTGAAAGAGCAGTACTTC. Amino acid sequence: CAWSRGRVKEQYF.